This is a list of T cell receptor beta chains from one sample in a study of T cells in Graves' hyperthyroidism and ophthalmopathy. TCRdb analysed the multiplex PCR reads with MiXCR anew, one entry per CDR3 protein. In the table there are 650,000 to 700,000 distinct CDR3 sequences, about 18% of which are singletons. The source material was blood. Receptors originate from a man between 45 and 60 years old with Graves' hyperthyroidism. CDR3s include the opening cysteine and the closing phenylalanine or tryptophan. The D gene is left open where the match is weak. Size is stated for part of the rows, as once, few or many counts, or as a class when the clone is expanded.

cdr3_nt: TGTGCCAGCAGCGCCGATGTAGGTTGGGCGGGAGGAGTCTACGAGCAGTACTTC
cdr3_aa: CASSADVGWAGGVYEQYF
d_call: TRBD2
clone_size: -
j_call: TRBJ2-7
v_call: TRBV9

cdr3_nt: TGTGCCAGCAGCCCCCATGGCCCGGCCTACGAGCAGTACTTC
cdr3_aa: CASSPHGPAYEQYF
d_call: -
clone_size: once
j_call: TRBJ2-7
v_call: TRBV11-2

cdr3_nt: TGTGCCAGCAGCAGTCCGGGGAACAGCTCCTACAATGAGCAGTTCTTC
cdr3_aa: CASSSPGNSSYNEQFF
d_call: -
clone_size: -
j_call: TRBJ2-1
v_call: TRBV6-1

cdr3_nt: TGTGCCAGCTGGGTAGCGGGCTCCTACGAGCAGTACTTC
cdr3_aa: CASWVAGSYEQYF
d_call: TRBD2
clone_size: many
j_call: TRBJ2-7
v_call: TRBV27

cdr3_nt: TGCAGTGCTAGGAGCGGGATCCGCGAGCAGTACTTC
cdr3_aa: CSARSGIREQYF
d_call: TRBD2
clone_size: -
j_call: TRBJ2-7
v_call: TRBV20-1

cdr3_nt: TGTGCCAGCAGCTTAGCATTTAGTAGGGGGTGGGATGAGCAGTTCTTC
cdr3_aa: CASSLAFSRGWDEQFF
d_call: -
clone_size: few
j_call: TRBJ2-1
v_call: TRBV7-9

cdr3_nt: TGTGCCAGCAGCCCGACAAGGGGCACCATATATTTT
cdr3_aa: CASSPTRGTIYF
d_call: -
clone_size: many
j_call: TRBJ1-3
v_call: TRBV11-2

cdr3_nt: TGTGCCAGTTCCTCGGAGAAATTGTACGAGCAGTACTTC
cdr3_aa: CASSSEKLYEQYF
d_call: -
clone_size: -
j_call: TRBJ2-7
v_call: TRBV19

cdr3_nt: TGTGCCAGCAGCTCCTCTTGGACAGGGGCCGTACAAGAGACCCAGTACTTC
cdr3_aa: CASSSSWTGAVQETQYF
d_call: TRBD1
clone_size: many
j_call: TRBJ2-5
v_call: TRBV7-2

cdr3_nt: TGTGCCAGCAGTCTGGGTAGGGGTGGTCAGCCCCAGCATTTT
cdr3_aa: CASSLGRGGQPQHF
d_call: -
clone_size: many
j_call: TRBJ1-5
v_call: TRBV28

cdr3_nt: TGCAGTGCTAGAGATCTAAGCGGGAGGTCCTACAATGAGCAGTTCTTC
cdr3_aa: CSARDLSGRSYNEQFF
d_call: TRBD2
clone_size: -
j_call: TRBJ2-1
v_call: TRBV20-1

cdr3_nt: TGTGCCAGCAGTTACTCGATGGGGGAGAGTGGGTATGGCTACACCTTC
cdr3_aa: CASSYSMGESGYGYTF
d_call: -
clone_size: few
j_call: TRBJ1-2
v_call: TRBV6-5

cdr3_nt: TGCAGCGTTGACAGCATGAACACTGAAGCTTTCTTT
cdr3_aa: CSVDSMNTEAFF
d_call: -
clone_size: -
j_call: TRBJ1-1
v_call: TRBV29-1

cdr3_nt: TGTGCCAGCAGCGTAGGAAACGGACGCCAAGAGACCCAGTACTTC
cdr3_aa: CASSVGNGRQETQYF
d_call: -
clone_size: few
j_call: TRBJ2-5
v_call: TRBV9

cdr3_nt: TGTGCCAGCAGTTACCGGACAGCCTCCTCCTACAATGAGCAGTTCTTC
cdr3_aa: CASSYRTASSYNEQFF
d_call: -
clone_size: -
j_call: TRBJ2-1
v_call: TRBV6-5

cdr3_nt: TGTGCCAGTAGTATAGATCTATGGGTTGATGATAGGCCCCAGCATTTT
cdr3_aa: CASSIDLWVDDRPQHF
d_call: -
clone_size: few
j_call: TRBJ1-5
v_call: TRBV19

cdr3_nt: TGTGCCAGCTCCACCGACAGGGGGATGGAAAAACTGTTTTTT
cdr3_aa: CASSTDRGMEKLFF
d_call: TRBD1
clone_size: many
j_call: TRBJ1-4
v_call: TRBV28

cdr3_nt: TGTGCCAACAGCCCCGACGGGGTGGGTCGCTACGAGCAGTACTTC
cdr3_aa: CANSPDGVGRYEQYF
d_call: -
clone_size: -
j_call: TRBJ2-7
v_call: TRBV9

cdr3_nt: TGTGCCAGCAGCGTTCAGGGTAGCGACTACGAGCAGTACTTC
cdr3_aa: CASSVQGSDYEQYF
d_call: -
clone_size: -
j_call: TRBJ2-7
v_call: TRBV9

cdr3_nt: TGTGCCAGCAGCGTAAGTCTAGCGGGAGCTGAGACCCAGTACTTC
cdr3_aa: CASSVSLAGAETQYF
d_call: TRBD2
clone_size: many
j_call: TRBJ2-5
v_call: TRBV9

cdr3_nt: TGTGCCACCAGCAGAGTAATGGGGAACTATGGCTACACCTTC
cdr3_aa: CATSRVMGNYGYTF
d_call: -
clone_size: -
j_call: TRBJ1-2
v_call: TRBV15

cdr3_nt: TGTGCCAGCAGCTTAACTAGCGGGAAGCACGAGCAGTACTTC
cdr3_aa: CASSLTSGKHEQYF
d_call: TRBD2
clone_size: -
j_call: TRBJ2-7
v_call: TRBV7-9

cdr3_nt: TGTGCCAGCAGTTCAGGGACGACTAACTATGGCTACACCTTC
cdr3_aa: CASSSGTTNYGYTF
d_call: -
clone_size: few
j_call: TRBJ1-2
v_call: TRBV6-1

cdr3_nt: TGCAGTGCTAGAGATCCCAGGGGATTGAGGGATAATGAAAAACTGTTTTTT
cdr3_aa: CSARDPRGLRDNEKLFF
d_call: -
clone_size: -
j_call: TRBJ1-4
v_call: TRBV20-1

cdr3_nt: TGTGCCAGCAGCCAAAGGACTAGCCGCTCGTACGAGCAGTACTTC
cdr3_aa: CASSQRTSRSYEQYF
d_call: TRBD2
clone_size: many
j_call: TRBJ2-7
v_call: TRBV3-1

cdr3_nt: TGTGCCAGCAGCTTACGGGACACGAATTCCTACGAGCAGTACTTC
cdr3_aa: CASSLRDTNSYEQYF
d_call: -
clone_size: many
j_call: TRBJ2-7
v_call: TRBV11-1

cdr3_nt: TGTGCCAGCAGTTACAGGACGACTAGCAGCACCTACAATGAGCAGTTCTTC
cdr3_aa: CASSYRTTSSTYNEQFF
d_call: TRBD2
clone_size: few
j_call: TRBJ2-1
v_call: TRBV6-5

cdr3_nt: TGTGCCAGCAGCTTTTGGGACCGGAATTCAGCCCTCCACTTT
cdr3_aa: CASSFWDRNSALHF
d_call: -
clone_size: -
j_call: TRBJ1-6
v_call: TRBV5-1

cdr3_nt: TGTGCCAGCAGCGATCTCCGGGATAACACCGGGGAGCTGTTTTTT
cdr3_aa: CASSDLRDNTGELFF
d_call: -
clone_size: few
j_call: TRBJ2-2
v_call: TRBV7-9

cdr3_nt: TGTGCCAGTAGTAGGGACAGGGTTGTTCGGGGCTACACCTTC
cdr3_aa: CASSRDRVVRGYTF
d_call: TRBD1
clone_size: -
j_call: TRBJ1-2
v_call: TRBV19

cdr3_nt: TGTGCCAGCAGCCAGGGGAGGGGCGGCACAGATACGCAGTATTTT
cdr3_aa: CASSQGRGGTDTQYF
d_call: -
clone_size: many
j_call: TRBJ2-3
v_call: TRBV11-2

cdr3_nt: TGTGCCAGCACCATGGGGGGACAGAACACCGGGGAGCTGTTTTTT
cdr3_aa: CASTMGGQNTGELFF
d_call: -
clone_size: -
j_call: TRBJ2-2
v_call: TRBV6-2/TRBV6-3

cdr3_nt: TGTGCCAGCAGCCGGACGAGCGGGGCCCTAGAAGAGACCCAGTACTTC
cdr3_aa: CASSRTSGALEETQYF
d_call: TRBD2
clone_size: many
j_call: TRBJ2-5
v_call: TRBV7-2

cdr3_nt: TGTGCCTGGAGCAATGGAGCGGGAGTAACCCACGAGCAGTACTTC
cdr3_aa: CAWSNGAGVTHEQYF
d_call: TRBD2
clone_size: few
j_call: TRBJ2-7
v_call: TRBV30

cdr3_nt: TGTGCCATCAGTGAGCGGGAGCGGGACAATGAGCAGTTCTTC
cdr3_aa: CAISERERDNEQFF
d_call: -
clone_size: few
j_call: TRBJ2-1
v_call: TRBV10-3

cdr3_nt: TGTGCCAGCAGTGAAGTAGGGTATAGCAATCAGCCCCAGCATTTT
cdr3_aa: CASSEVGYSNQPQHF
d_call: -
clone_size: -
j_call: TRBJ1-5
v_call: TRBV6-1

cdr3_nt: TGTGCCAGCAGTAGTCGGGGGGCCAGTGAAAAACTGTTTTTT
cdr3_aa: CASSSRGASEKLFF
d_call: -
clone_size: many
j_call: TRBJ1-4
v_call: TRBV28

cdr3_nt: TGTGCCAGCAGCGGACAGGGAAGAGCTGAAGCTTTCTTT
cdr3_aa: CASSGQGRAEAFF
d_call: TRBD1
clone_size: -
j_call: TRBJ1-1
v_call: TRBV5-6

cdr3_nt: TGTGCCAGCAGTTACGCCAGGGGAAGCTCCTACGAGCAGTACTTC
cdr3_aa: CASSYARGSSYEQYF
d_call: -
clone_size: few
j_call: TRBJ2-7
v_call: TRBV6-9

cdr3_nt: TGTGCCAGCAGACATCGGGACAGTTATGGCTACACCTTC
cdr3_aa: CASRHRDSYGYTF
d_call: TRBD1
clone_size: few
j_call: TRBJ1-2
v_call: TRBV6-2/TRBV6-3

cdr3_nt: TGTGCCATCAGTGAGTCGCCTAGCTACGAGCAGTACTTC
cdr3_aa: CAISESPSYEQYF
d_call: -
clone_size: many
j_call: TRBJ2-7
v_call: TRBV10-3

cdr3_nt: TGTGCCAGCAGCTTATGGATTACCTACGAGCAGTACTTC
cdr3_aa: CASSLWITYEQYF
d_call: -
clone_size: many
j_call: TRBJ2-7
v_call: TRBV28

cdr3_nt: TGCAGTGCTAGTGAACTAGCGGGAGGGGGTGAGCAGTTCTTC
cdr3_aa: CSASELAGGGEQFF
d_call: TRBD2
clone_size: many
j_call: TRBJ2-1
v_call: TRBV20-1

cdr3_nt: TGCAGCGTTGTTGAGGCTAGCGCGAGCGAGCAGTACTTC
cdr3_aa: CSVVEASASEQYF
d_call: -
clone_size: few
j_call: TRBJ2-7
v_call: TRBV29-1

cdr3_nt: TGTGCCACCAGTGATAGCCGGGCCGCGGCAGATACGCAGTATTTT
cdr3_aa: CATSDSRAAADTQYF
d_call: -
clone_size: -
j_call: TRBJ2-3
v_call: TRBV2

cdr3_nt: TGTGCCAGTAGTGAGGCTAGCATTCCCGAGCAGTTCTTC
cdr3_aa: CASSEASIPEQFF
d_call: -
clone_size: -
j_call: TRBJ2-1
v_call: TRBV19

cdr3_nt: TGCGCCAGCAGGGTTGGGAGCTTCGGGGGATACTCTGGGGCCAACGTCCTGACTTTC
cdr3_aa: CASRVGSFGGYSGANVLTF
d_call: -
clone_size: -
j_call: TRBJ2-6
v_call: TRBV10-2

cdr3_nt: TGCGCCAGCAGTGGGGGTTCCGAGCAGTACTTC
cdr3_aa: CASSGGSEQYF
d_call: -
clone_size: many
j_call: TRBJ2-7
v_call: TRBV5-1

cdr3_nt: TGTGCCAGCAGCAGCGGGACAGGGGATGGGGTTCGAGCGGGGAGTAGTGATGAGCAGTTCTTC
cdr3_aa: CASSSGTGDGVRAGSSDEQFF
d_call: TRBD1
clone_size: few
j_call: TRBJ2-1
v_call: TRBV13

cdr3_nt: TGTGCCAGCAGTTACTCGAGCCTAGCGGGAACAGATACGCAGTATTTT
cdr3_aa: CASSYSSLAGTDTQYF
d_call: TRBD2
clone_size: -
j_call: TRBJ2-3
v_call: TRBV6-5

cdr3_nt: TGTGCCATCAGTGAGCCACAGGGGGCCCACGAGCAGTACTTC
cdr3_aa: CAISEPQGAHEQYF
d_call: TRBD1
clone_size: many
j_call: TRBJ2-7
v_call: TRBV10-3

cdr3_nt: TGTGCCAGCAGTTTTGGGGGATATGAAAAACTGTTTTTT
cdr3_aa: CASSFGGYEKLFF
d_call: -
clone_size: -
j_call: TRBJ1-4
v_call: TRBV12-3/TRBV12-4

cdr3_nt: TGTGCCAGCAGCGTCTGGGGGTACGCAGATACGCAGTATTTT
cdr3_aa: CASSVWGYADTQYF
d_call: -
clone_size: few
j_call: TRBJ2-3
v_call: TRBV9